This TCR beta chain is from a study of blood T cell repertoires in COVID-19. Across under 25 US areas, participants ranged in age from 18 to 89 years. TCRdb keeps only in-frame clones here, not all; method: immunoSEQ multiplex PCR. The sample has fewer than 350,000 clones, about 89% seen once. Sequenced input: PBMCs or T cells enriched from blood (not recorded which). The source is a man in his 60s who had recovered from COVID-19.

The CDR3 DNA follows: TGTGCCAGTAGTATCAGGGGGATAACAACTAATGAAAAACTGTTTTTT. The encoded protein is CASSIRGITTNEKLFF. V usage is TRBV19 and J usage is TRBJ1-4, with 7 bases matching TRBD1. V dropped 3 bases and J dropped 0; count of bases not matched to a gene: 4. In germline, CDR1 is LNHDA, CDR2 SQIVND (reference sequence). The CDR3 extends over 16 amino acids.